Following are 17 T cell receptor beta chains from one sample sequenced in a study of blood T cells in healthy people across ages. Alongside a J-beta primer mix, a sample-barcoded 5' primer served in a second PCR lasting about 7 to 12 cycles. TCRdb redid the calling of the 5' RACE reads with MiXCR, one entry per CDR3 protein. Seen here are around 1.5 million distinct CDR3 sequences, roughly 32% observed once, and the top ten hold roughly 10%. Sequences were obtained from blood. The receptors were sampled from a woman aged 25 to 39 in good health.

This clonotype has a single count. The junction and the germline gene differ at one end; a read error may be behind it. The J gene is TRBJ1-2, the V gene TRBV6-6; 8 bases align to TRBD1. Germline V gives CDR1 MNHNY, CDR2 SVGAGI (reference sequence). The CDR3 has 15 amino acids. CDR3 nucleotides: TGTGCCAGCAGTTACTTAGGTTCAGGGGGCTCTGGCCACACCTTC. This translates into CASSYLGSGGSGHTF.

A remark on this clonotype: It may be a read error: a sequence one base away is much more abundant. The chain couples TRBV9 to TRBJ2-3, with D unclear. This CDR3 spans 14 amino acids. The V gene's germline CDR1 is SGDLS and CDR2 YYNGEE. In DNA, the CDR3 is TGTGCCAGCAGCGTAGACCTCAGCACAGATATGCAGTATTTT. This encodes CASSVDLSTDMQYF.

This clonotype was seen a few times. Just one base apart from a much larger clone, this may be a read error. This chain uses TRBV7-3 with TRBJ2-5; 7 bases fit TRBD2. The germline gives CDR1 SGHTA, CDR2 FQGTGA. CDR3 size: 13 residues. Trimming cost V 3 bases and J 11 bases; bases outside gene matches: 9. The CDR3 coding sequence is TGTGCCAGCAGCTTGTGGGGGGGGAATGAGCAGTACTTC. As protein: CASSLWGGNEQYF.

The chain is built from TRBV7-2 and TRBJ1-5, with D perhaps matching TRBD1 (5 bases). CDR1 SGHTA and CDR2 FQGNSA come from the germline V gene. V lost 1 base and J lost 3, with 10 bases in between. This CDR3 region has 15 residues. The CDR3 reads CASSLDGRDNQPQHF. Written as DNA, the CDR3 is TGTGCCAGCAGCTTAGACGGCAGGGACAATCAGCCCCAGCATTTT.

This clonotype has just a few counts. The chain carries TRBV6-1 and TRBJ2-7; 9 bases agree with TRBD1. The J segment lost 10 bases and the V segment lost 8 bases, leaving 12 bases of the junction unmatched. Germline-derived CDR1 and CDR2 are MNHNS and SASEGT. The CDR3 is 13 amino acids. CDR3 region: CASARQLQGAQYF. Here the CDR3 DNA reads TGTGCCAGCGCCCGCCAGCTACAGGGGGCCCAGTACTTC.

This clonotype was picked up a small number of times. This chain connects TRBV18 to TRBJ1-2; TRBD1 matches 7 bases. Germline V gene data show CDR1 as KGHSH and CDR2 as LQKENI. V was pared by 3 bases and J by 4 bases, with 8 bases of the junction left unmatched. CDR3 length: 15 amino acids. The DNA of the CDR3 is TGTGCCAGCTCACCGGCAGGGGGGGGCAGCTATGGCTACACCTTC. Residues: CASSPAGGGSYGYTF.

The chain joins TRBV5-1 to TRBJ2-7; 8 nucleotides match TRBD2. The trim removed 5 bases at V and 10 bases at J, leaving 14 bases unmatched. The CDR3 length is 14 residues. The germline V gene has CDR1 SGHRS and CDR2 YFSETQ. Here the CDR3 DNA reads TGCGCCAGCAGGACTAGCGTATATGTCCAGACCCAGTACGTC. Translated: CASRTSVYVQTQYV.

This clonotype came up a few times. The rearrangement joins TRBV12-3 or TRBV12-4 to TRBJ1-6, with 7 nucleotides matching TRBD1. The CDR3 extends over 16 amino acids. The V gene end was trimmed by 3 bases and the J gene end by 7 bases; junction bases not matched to a gene: 9. The CDR3 region has the DNA TGTGCCAGCAGTTTGAGAGGGGGCCTGGGGAATTCACCCCTCCACTTT. Its protein product is CASSLRGGLGNSPLHF.

This clonotype was observed a few times. The chain combines TRBV28 with TRBJ2-1; D unclear. The V and J ends lost 3 bases and 5 bases respectively, with 5 bases between them. CDR3 size: 12 residues. From germline, CDR1 is MDHEN and CDR2 SYDVKM. The CDR3 sequence: CASSFKDNEQFF. The CDR3 nucleotides are TGTGCCAGCAGTTTTAAGGACAATGAGCAGTTCTTC.

For the CDR3, the DNA is TGTGCCAGCAGTGAGATGGGAAGGACTGAAGCTTTCTTT. As protein: CASSEMGRTEAFF. V is TRBV6-1 and J is TRBJ1-1; D remains unclear. Looked up from germline, CDR1 is MNHNS and CDR2 is SASEGT. V shed 3 bases and J shed 5 bases, with 10 bases lying between them. The CDR3 is 13 residues long.

There are many counts of this clonotype. The V and J genes are TRBV5-1 and TRBJ2-6; possibly TRBD1 for D (5 bases). V lost 1 base, J lost 0 bases, and 11 bases lay in between. In germline, CDR1 is SGHRS, CDR2 YFSETQ. This CDR3 is built from 17 residues. CDR3 loop: CASSLLQAYSGANVLTF. The CDR3 DNA follows: TGCGCCAGCAGCTTGTTACAGGCTTACTCTGGGGCCAACGTCCTGACTTTC.

The gene calls are TRBV11-2 and TRBJ2-3; D might be TRBD1 (6 bases). Trimming pared 5 bases from V and 4 bases from J, leaving 19 bases between. The germline V gene encodes CDR1 SGHAT and CDR2 FQNNGV. This CDR3 comprises 16 residues. The CDR3 DNA reads TGTGCCAGCAGCCCCCCCTGGGGCAGGGGTCCAGATACGCAGTATTTT. Protein sequence: CASSPPWGRGPDTQYF.

The chain combines TRBV12-3 or TRBV12-4 with TRBJ2-3, with TRBD2 matching 9 bases. V was pared by 3 bases and J by 5 bases, with 3 bases of the junction left unmatched. The CDR3 loop spans 14 amino acids. CDR3 loop: CASSFSGREDTQYF. As DNA, the CDR3 is TGTGCCAGCAGTTTTAGCGGGAGAGAAGATACGCAGTATTTT.

Only a few counts were recorded for this clonotype. The chain has TRBV18 and TRBJ2-1; D is uncertain. Germline lookup yields CDR1 KGHSH and CDR2 LQKENI. The CDR3 length is 17 residues. Between the trimmed V and J ends, which lost 0 bases and 0 bases, there was a span of 12 bases. CDR3 sequence reads: CASSPPVGQSSYNEQFF. CDR3 bases: TGTGCCAGCTCACCACCTGTAGGCCAGAGCTCCTACAATGAGCAGTTCTTC.

V usage is TRBV30 and J usage is TRBJ2-5; D is undetermined. The DNA end is a closer match to TRBJ2-7, so the J assignment may be wrong. The germline gives CDR1 GTSNPN, CDR2 SVGIG (reference sequence). This CDR3 is built from 15 residues. The CDR3 loop is CAWTRVVGILDEQYF. The DNA of the CDR3 is TGTGCCTGGACCCGAGTGGTGGGGATTCTGGACGAGCAGTACTTC.

Remarks on this clonotype: One end of the junction varies from germline; a read error may be responsible. This chain joins TRBV9 and TRBJ2-3; D ambiguous. Germline-derived CDR1 and CDR2 are SGDLS and YYNGEE. The CDR3 length is 14 residues. DNA for the CDR3: TGTGCCGGCAGCGCCACCCCATTCACAGATACGCAGTATTTT. This translates into CAGSATPFTDTQYF.

In this sample, this clonotype turned up a few times. V usage is TRBV10-2 and J usage is TRBJ2-3, with 9 bases identical to TRBD2. CDR3 length equals 16 residues. Germline CDR1 and CDR2: WSHSY and SAAADI. V lost 4 bases and J lost 2; bases outside the gene matches: 7. CDR3 loop: CASSGGLAGYTDTQYF. The CDR3 DNA is TGCGCCAGCAGTGGGGGGCTAGCGGGGTACACAGATACGCAGTATTTT.